One and the same sample provided the 21 T cell receptor beta chains below, sequenced in a study of T cell responses to AZD1222 COVID-19 vaccine listed by TCRdb under 2021. Library generation was performed with the immunoSEQ multiplex PCR assay. Here the immuneACCESS table is served through TCRdb, limited to in-frame sequences with V and J called. Missing clones are a known gap in these copies; in checked studies unresolved V genes cover under half, and the rest lacks a known reason. The sample has under 140,000 clones on record, roughly 90% of them singletons. The ten largest account for approximately 15% of the sample. The time point label on this specimen signifies: about 28 days (+/-7) after the second vaccine dose. The sample in question was peripheral blood, obtained 28 days after the second AZD1222 dose. These receptors were obtained from an adult who received the AZD1222 COVID-19 vaccine.

V usage is TRBV25-1 and J usage is TRBJ2-1; 9 nucleotides line up with TRBD2. This CDR3 has 17 amino acids. Trimming at V came to 0 bases and at J to 4 bases, leaving 7 bases not matched to a gene. Germline values: CDR1 MGHDK, CDR2 SYGVNS. CDR3 bases: TGTGCCAGCAGTGAATATAGGGCTAGCGGGGAATACAATGAGCAGTTCTTC. It encodes CASSEYRASGEYNEQFF.

The V gene is TRBV5-4, the J gene TRBJ2-3, with 7 bases fitting TRBD1. Germline CDR1 reads SGHNT; CDR2 reads YYREEE (reference sequence). Unmatched junction bases numbered 7, after V lost 4 bases and J lost 2 bases. The CDR3 extends over 15 amino acids. CDR3 sequence: CASSARDRFTDTQYF. The CDR3 bases are TGTGCCAGCAGCGCACGGGACAGATTCACAGATACGCAGTATTTT.

The gene calls are TRBV28 and TRBJ2-7; the D is unclear. CDR1 is MDHEN, CDR2 SYDVKM, per germline. The V end was cut by 0 bases, the J end by 1 base, with 10 bases between. The CDR3 sequence is 15 residues long. CDR3 coding DNA: TGTGCCAGCAGTTTATGGGCAGCACCTTCCTACGAGCAGTACTTC. Protein: CASSLWAAPSYEQYF.

The chain links TRBV6-5 to TRBJ2-2, with 10 bases lining up with TRBD1. CDR3 length equals 14 residues. Trimming removed 6 bases from V and 5 bases from J; junction bases left unmatched: 3. In germline, CDR1 is MNHEY, CDR2 SVGAGI. CDR3 loop: CASSRTGGTGELFF. CDR3 DNA sequence: TGTGCCAGCAGCCGGACAGGGGGGACCGGGGAGCTGTTTTTT.

This chain connects TRBV6-5 to TRBJ1-1, with TRBD1 matching 7 bases. CDR1 is MNHEY and CDR2 is SVGAGI in the germline V gene. Trimming at V came to 6 bases and at J to 3 bases, leaving 10 bases not matched to a gene. There are 15 residues in the CDR3. CDR3 sequence reads: CASSRRQGVDTEAFF. The CDR3 DNA is TGTGCCAGCAGCCGCAGACAGGGAGTTGACACTGAAGCTTTCTTT.

The chain recombines TRBV28 with TRBJ1-2; TRBD1 might be the D (5 bases). The CDR3 runs to 16 residues. V was cut by 2 bases and J by 7 bases, with 20 bases left in between. Per germline, CDR1 MDHEN and CDR2 SYDVKM. This CDR3 is CASSLNPGPSSSGYTF. CDR3 DNA: TGTGCCAGCAGTTTAAACCCAGGGCCATCCTCTAGTGGCTACACCTTC.

CDR3 bases: TGTGCCAGCAGCGATACTCTGGGGGCGCGTGATACGCAGTATTTT. Its translation: CASSDTLGARDTQYF. The chain couples TRBV25-1 to TRBJ2-3; TRBD1 might be the D (6 bases). Trimming shortened V by 6 bases and J by 6 bases, and 19 bases separated the two germline ends. The length of the CDR3 is 15 residues. The germline gives CDR1 MGHDK, CDR2 SYGVNS.

The rearrangement uses TRBV24-1 and TRBJ1-1; D ambiguous. V lost 7 bases and J lost 1, with 9 bases in between. This CDR3 comprises 13 residues. Germline lookup yields CDR1 KGHDR and CDR2 SFDVKD. The CDR3 DNA is TGTGCCACCAGGGCAGGCCCGAACACTGAAGCTTTCTTT. It is translated as CATRAGPNTEAFF.

The J gene is TRBJ1-2, the V gene TRBV11-2; D is undetermined. Per the germline V gene, CDR1 is SGHAT and CDR2 is FQNNGV. V lost 2 bases to trimming and J lost 4 bases, with 14 bases between them. The CDR3 is 15 amino acids. Here the CDR3 DNA reads TGTGCCAGCAGCTTATATTCCCCGACGACCTATGGCTACACCTTC. This encodes CASSLYSPTTYGYTF.

V and J are TRBV2 and TRBJ2-2, with TRBD1 as a possible D gene (5 bases). The CDR3 is 15 residues long. Germline CDR1 SNHLY, CDR2 FYNNEI. Trimming cost V 4 bases and J 2 bases, with 11 bases left between them. Written as DNA, the CDR3 is TGTGCCAGCAGTGGGACACTTAGAAACACCGGGGAGCTGTTTTTT. Its translation: CASSGTLRNTGELFF. The full variable domain, with the rest looked up from reference TRBV2 and TRBJ2-2, is EPEVTQTPSHQVTQMGQEVILRCVPISNHLYFYWYRQILGQKVEFLVSFYNNEISEKSEIFDDQFSVERPDGSNFTLKIRSTKLEDSAMYFCASSGTLRNTGELFFGEGSRLTVL.

This rearrangement joins TRBV3-1 (or the pseudogene TRBV3-2) to TRBJ2-1; 11 bases are a match to TRBD2. V gave up 4 bases and J gave up 15 bases; unmatched junction bases: 8. CDR3 length: 13 residues. Germline V gives CDR1 LGHDT, CDR2 YNNKEL (reference sequence). CDR3 residues: CASSPHGTSGLFF. The CDR3 region has the DNA TGTGCCAGCAGCCCCCACGGGACTAGCGGACTGTTCTTC.

The chain is built from TRBV6-5 and TRBJ1-4, with TRBD1 matching over 8 bases. The germline CDR1 and CDR2 sequences are MNHEY and SVGAGI. With 0 bases clipped from V and 7 bases from J, the junction kept 4 bases outside the gene matches. The CDR3 contains 15 residues. This CDR3 is CASSYSDRASEKLFF. CDR3 in DNA: TGTGCCAGCAGTTACTCGGACAGGGCAAGTGAAAAACTGTTTTTT.

The genes are TRBV19 and TRBJ2-6; 8 bases are a match to TRBD1. Trimming at V came to 1 base and at J to 0 bases, leaving 5 bases not matched to a gene. The CDR3 consists of 18 residues. The germline gives CDR1 LNHDA, CDR2 SQIVND (reference sequence). For the CDR3, the DNA is TGTGCCAGTAGTATAGGGTCGGGACAGGACTCTGGGGCCAACGTCCTGACTTTC. Its translation is CASSIGSGQDSGANVLTF. Full variable domain (remainder filled in from reference TRBV19 and TRBJ2-6): DGGITQSPKYLFRKEGQNVTLSCEQNLNHDAMYWYRQDPGQGLRLIYYSQIVNDFQKGDIAEGYSVSREKKESFPLTVTSAQKNPTAFYLCASSIGSGQDSGANVLTFGAGSRLTVL.

The J gene is TRBJ2-7, the V gene TRBV7-9; possible D gene TRBD2, 6 bases. Trimming shortened V by 5 bases and J by 7 bases, and 21 bases separated the two germline ends. Germline CDR1 and CDR2: SEHNR and FQNEAQ (reference sequence). The CDR3 runs to 15 residues. In DNA, the CDR3 is TGTGCCAGCAGCCTAGGTGGAGGGACGTCGAGGGAGCAGTACTTC. The encoded protein is CASSLGGGTSREQYF.

This clone was picked up one time. The chain is built from TRBV11-3 and TRBJ2-2, with 12 positions matching TRBD2. The CDR3 loop spans 17 amino acids. CDR1 is SGHNT, CDR2 YENEEA, per germline. V was pared by 8 bases and J by 4 bases, with 11 bases of the junction left unmatched. CDR3 nucleotide sequence: TGTGCCAGCTATGGGCTAGCGGGGGGGCCGGGCACCGGGGAGCTGTTTTTT. Its protein product is CASYGLAGGPGTGELFF.

V is TRBV12-3 or TRBV12-4 and J is TRBJ1-6; D is uncertain. This CDR3 region has 13 residues. Trimming stripped 2 bases from V and 10 bases from J, with 9 bases between. The CDR3 loop reads CASSLTLGSPLHF. The CDR3 DNA reads as TGTGCCAGCAGTTTAACCCTAGGGTCACCCCTCCACTTT.

The chain combines TRBV11-3 with TRBJ2-3; D is ambiguous. The length of the CDR3 is 14 residues. The germline gives CDR1 SGHNT, CDR2 YENEEA. V dropped 3 bases and J dropped 8 bases, with 15 bases sitting between them. The CDR3 sequence is CASSFGLGAGTQYF. The DNA of the CDR3 is TGTGCCAGCAGCTTCGGTCTGGGCGCCGGTACGCAGTATTTT.

This rearrangement joins TRBV19 to TRBJ1-4; D not certain. The CDR3 covers 14 residues. From germline, CDR1 is LNHDA and CDR2 SQIVND (reference sequence). Trimming removed 7 bases from V and 7 bases from J, with 16 bases in between. The CDR3 DNA follows: TGTGCCAGTACCTCACGAGGGATGGGTGAAAAACTGTTTTTT. Its protein is CASTSRGMGEKLFF. Using reference TRBV19 and TRBJ1-4 for the parts outside the CDR3, the full variable domain is DGGITQSPKYLFRKEGQNVTLSCEQNLNHDAMYWYRQDPGQGLRLIYYSQIVNDFQKGDIAEGYSVSREKKESFPLTVTSAQKNPTAFYLCASTSRGMGEKLFFGSGTQLSVL.

The chain is built from TRBV4-1 and TRBJ1-2; the D gene is possibly TRBD1 (5 bases). The CDR3 totals 16 residues. Germline CDR1 reads MGHRA; CDR2 reads YSYEKL. The ends were cut back, 1 base at V and 4 bases at J, with 16 bases in the middle. The CDR3 bases are TGCGCCAGCAGCCAAGGGCTTAGGGGACGGATCTATGGCTACACCTTC. Translated, it gives CASSQGLRGRIYGYTF.

This clone was found once. The chain links TRBV9 to TRBJ2-7, with 9 bases identical to TRBD2. CDR3 length: 16 residues. The V gene end was trimmed by 0 bases and the J gene end by 4 bases; junction bases not matched to a gene: 8. Germline CDR1 is SGDLS and CDR2 is YYNGEE. CDR3 in DNA: TGTGCCAGCAGCGTAGGGTTAGCGGGAGCAATTTACGAGCAGTACTTC. Protein: CASSVGLAGAIYEQYF.

V is TRBV7-8 and J is TRBJ2-3, with a weak D call TRBD2 (6 bases). Trimming removed 5 bases from V and 5 bases from J, with 20 bases in between. Germline values: CDR1 SGHVS, CDR2 FQNEAQ. The CDR3 has 16 amino acids. The CDR3 loop reads CASSPLRDSPRDTQYF. The CDR3 bases are TGTGCCAGCAGCCCCCTCCGGGACTCCCCCCGAGATACGCAGTATTTT.